A single T cell receptor beta chain is shown here with its context. Its antigen is not yet known. Nothing much larger sits one base from this clone, and base qualities are not available. The time point label on this specimen signifies: baseline, week 1 (first vaccination visit). The treatment or condition label, read with the paper, signifies: pre-vaccination baseline after standard-of-care therapy. Newly diagnosed WHO grade 3 or 4 IDH1-mutant astrocytomas showing loss of nuclear ATRX were present in the donors. The samples were drawn from NOA16, a multicentre, single-arm, open-label phase I trial in Germany that tested a mutant IDH1 peptide vaccine in humans for the first time. Blood drawn at visit V03 was used as the baseline sample for immunogenicity testing. Genomic DNA for TCRB sequencing was extracted from EDTA blood using the DNeasy Blood and Tissue Kit. The data stem from a study of a mutant IDH1 vaccine in newly diagnosed glioma (dated by TCRdb to the early 2020s). General notes on the study: Of the 32 patients who were treated, 62.5% were male and 37.5% were female, and the mean age was roughly 40 years. Prior to enrollment, patients had been given standard therapy consisting of radiotherapy alone, temozolomide alone, or radiochemotherapy with temozolomide, with the combination given to most patients. Peripheral blood samples were drawn at six visits, namely V03 (baseline), V05, V07, V10, V12 and V13. Longitudinal TCRB deep sequencing was performed for roughly 25 treated patients wherever samples were available for exploratory analyses.

Summary of the overall study and its limitations: Changes in the top peripheral T cell clonotypes picked up by TCRB sequencing did not appear to be linked to pseudoprogression. Across multiple MHC alleles, vaccine-induced immune responses were seen in around 93% of patients. PBMC samples for TCRB deep sequencing were selected based on availability. The authors stated that sample limitations prevented analyses of patient blood samples from being reproduced.

There are 14 amino acids in the CDR3, from cysteine to phenylalanine inclusive. Of all the DNA, just the CDR3 is kept, 42 bases in frame from base 1. CDR1 SNHLY and CDR2 FYNNEI are derived from the germline V gene. Trimming takes 6 bases off V and 1 base off J; junction bases not matched to a gene: 2. Library preparation employed the immunoSEQ multiplex PCR assay. Rearranged TCR beta chain sequences were amplified using the hsTCRB Kit according to the manufacturer's protocol. An Illumina MiSeq was used to sequence the TCRB libraries. On the study's bioinformatics: The proprietary platform of the kit vendor was used for demultiplexing, trimming and gene mapping. The table was pulled from immuneACCESS by TCRdb, which kept in-frame rearrangements only. Such tables lose some clones; where checked, under half of the loss comes from unresolved V genes, and the rest has no known cause. V and J calls and clone size come straight from that table; D and trimming were deduced from the DNA. The sample table records fewer than 85,000 clones; approximately 86% of these occur just once. Roughly 2.6% of the sample comes from the top ten.

The rearrangement joined TRBV2 to TRBJ1-2, with TRBD1 matching 10 junction bases. Sequenced material: PBMCs, taken from a glioma patient treated with radiotherapy, temozolomide or both. This TCR derives from a man aged 25 to 45 with glioma. The CDR3 protein sequence reads: CASSRTGGNYGYTF. The DNA sequence reads TGTGCCAGCAGCCGGACAGGGGGTAACTATGGCTACACCTTC.